A single sample gave rise to the 5 T cell receptor beta chains below, sequenced in a study of control samples from healthy donors and cancer patients (TCRdb year 2020). The receptor library was made with the immunoSEQ multiplex PCR assay. Entries here come from immuneACCESS through TCRdb and include only in-frame sequences with V and J called. Some clones fail to appear in such tables; in the studies checked, an unresolved V gene covers under half of the shortfall, and the cause of the remainder is unknown. The table for this sample lists about 230,000 clones; roughly 80% of them were counted only once. The ten largest account for about an eighth of the sample. Sequencing input: PBMCs. Every receptor here comes from a woman aged 60 to 75 with lung cancer.

The chain has TRBV24-1 and TRBJ1-3, with D perhaps TRBD1 (5 bases). V gave up 3 bases and J gave up 0 bases, with 17 bases separating them. The CDR3 runs to 18 residues. Per the germline V gene, CDR1 is KGHDR and CDR2 is SFDVKD. The CDR3 sequence: CATSDRQSRNFSGNTIYF. CDR3 nucleotides: TGTGCCACCAGTGATAGACAGAGCCGCAATTTCTCTGGAAACACCATATATTTT.

This clone has only one observation. The V call is TRBV5-1, the J call TRBJ2-7, with D perhaps matching TRBD1 (6 bases). The V end was cut by 2 bases, the J end by 0 bases, with 9 bases between. Germline lookup yields CDR1 SGHRS and CDR2 YFSETQ. The CDR3 totals 14 residues. CDR3 region: CASSFRDTSYEQYF. The DNA for the CDR3 is TGCGCCAGCAGCTTCCGGGACACCTCCTACGAGCAGTACTTC. The complete variable domain, with remaining parts taken from reference TRBV5-1 and TRBJ2-7, reads KAGVTQTPRYLIKTRGQQVTLSCSPISGHRSVSWYQQTPGQGLQFLFEYFSETQRNKGNFPGRFSGRQFSNSRSEMNVSTLELGDSALYLCASSFRDTSYEQYFGPGTRLTVT.

This clone came up once. V and J are TRBV7-9 and TRBJ2-2, with no clear D. Trimming stripped 1 base from V and 7 bases from J, with 10 bases between. CDR1 is SEHNR, CDR2 FQNEAQ, per germline (reference sequence). CDR3 length equals 14 residues. The CDR3 loop is CASSLGRNLGELFF. CDR3 coding DNA: TGTGCCAGCAGCTTAGGTCGCAATCTCGGGGAGCTGTTTTTT.

The chain links TRBV14 to TRBJ2-7, with D hard to call. Germline V CDR1 and CDR2: SGHDN, FVKESK. The CDR3 is made up of 16 amino acids. V lost 0 bases, J lost 4 bases, and 16 bases lay in between. The CDR3 here is CASSQDSTPKGYEQYF. CDR3 coding DNA: TGTGCCAGCAGCCAAGATTCGACCCCAAAAGGATACGAGCAGTACTTC.

On this clone itself: Mismatch with germline at one junction end may stem from a read error. The gene calls are TRBV30 and TRBJ1-1, with D uncertain. The length of the CDR3 is 13 residues. Per germline, CDR1 GTSNPN and CDR2 SVGIG (reference sequence). CDR3 sequence reads: CLLTPTMNTEAFF. CDR3 bases: TGCCTCCTGACACCAACTATGAACACTGAAGCTTTCTTT.